Presented here are 32 T cell receptor beta chains from one specimen sequenced in a study of blood T cell repertoires in COVID-19. This table comes from immunoSEQ multiplex PCR, and its TCRdb copy is limited to in-frame clones, with some not included. The profile shows tens of thousands of clones, approximately 88% of them singletons. What was sequenced was peripheral blood. Receptors originate from an older woman with acute or convalescent COVID-19.

The CDR3 here is CAWRASDSDENTIYF. For the CDR3, the DNA is TGTGCCTGGCGGGCCTCGGACAGCGATGAAAACACCATATATTTT. J is TRBJ1-3 and V is TRBV30; the D gene is possibly TRBD1 (6 bases). With 5 bases removed from V and 6 bases from J, the gap between germline ends came to 20 bases. The V gene's germline CDR1 is GTSNPN and CDR2 SVGIG (reference sequence). This CDR3 is built from 15 residues.

The chain couples TRBV6-5 to TRBJ2-3, with 8 nucleotides matching TRBD2. The V and J ends lost 11 bases and 0 bases, in that order; junction bases with no gene match: 7. The CDR3 covers 14 residues. Germline V CDR1 and CDR2: MNHEY, SVGAGI. CDR3 DNA: TGTGCCGTTAAAACTAGCGGAAGCACAGATACGCAGTATTTT. It encodes CAVKTSGSTDTQYF.

The chain recombines TRBV3-1 (or the pseudogene TRBV3-2) with TRBJ2-5; D call uncertain. Germline V gives CDR1 LGHDT, CDR2 YNNKEL (reference sequence). V dropped 3 bases and J dropped 4 bases, with 6 bases sitting between them. The CDR3 loop spans 12 amino acids. In DNA, the CDR3 is TGTGCCAGCAGCCAGGCCCGAGAGACCCAGTACTTC. Its translation is CASSQARETQYF.

V gene TRBV5-4 combines with J gene TRBJ1-5; 8 nucleotides line up with TRBD1. The trim removed 3 bases at V and 3 bases at J, leaving 5 bases unmatched. The V gene's germline CDR1 is SGHNT and CDR2 YYREEE (reference sequence). The CDR3 is 15 residues long. CDR3 DNA: TGTGCCAGCAGCTCCGACAGGGGCCCCAATCAGCCCCAGCATTTT. It specifies CASSSDRGPNQPQHF.

In this sample, this clone turned up once. The V call is TRBV7-9, the J call TRBJ2-3; D may be TRBD2 (5 bases). The germline gives CDR1 SEHNR, CDR2 FQNEAQ (reference sequence). The CDR3 is made up of 14 amino acids. Trimming stripped 1 base from V and 5 bases from J, with 10 bases between. This CDR3 reads CASSLDTRLDTQYF. The CDR3 region has the DNA TGTGCCAGCAGCTTAGACACTAGGCTAGATACGCAGTATTTT.

The V call is TRBV7-2, the J call TRBJ2-2; possible D gene TRBD2, 6 bases. The CDR3 is 15 residues long. The germline CDR1 and CDR2 sequences are SGHTA and FQGNSA. The V and J ends lost 3 bases and 4 bases respectively, with 12 bases between them. CDR3 region: CASSFRRGSTGELFF. CDR3 in DNA: TGTGCCAGCAGCTTTCGGAGGGGTAGCACCGGGGAGCTGTTTTTT.

This CDR3 is CASSLYGTSGRVVQETQYF. Written as DNA, the CDR3 is TGTGCCAGCAGCTTATATGGGACTAGCGGGAGGGTAGTCCAAGAGACCCAGTACTTC. This rearrangement joins TRBV7-9 to TRBJ2-5; 16 nucleotides agree with TRBD2. Trimming at V came to 2 bases and at J to 1 base, leaving 7 bases not matched to a gene. The CDR3 contains 19 residues. Germline V CDR1 and CDR2: SEHNR, FQNEAQ (reference sequence).

A few counts support this clone. The V and J genes are TRBV28 and TRBJ1-6; D is unresolved. This CDR3 comprises 17 residues. V was clipped by 5 bases and J by 2 bases, with 16 bases between them. The V gene's germline CDR1 is MDHEN and CDR2 SYDVKM. The chain's CDR3 is CASSPPRRETYNSPLHF. The CDR3 nucleotides read TGTGCCAGCAGTCCCCCCCGACGGGAAACCTATAATTCACCCCTCCACTTT.

The chain links TRBV5-4 to TRBJ1-2; 9 nucleotides align to TRBD1. Germline V gene data show CDR1 as SGHNT and CDR2 as YYREEE (reference sequence). V lost 4 bases to trimming and J lost 8 bases; unmatched junction nucleotides: 12. The CDR3 contains 15 residues. CDR3 amino acids: CASSHPDHRGQGYTF. CDR3 coding DNA: TGTGCCAGCAGCCATCCTGATCACAGGGGGCAAGGCTACACCTTC.

The gene calls are TRBV6-5 and TRBJ2-7; 9 bases are shared with TRBD1. V trimming: 8 bases; J trimming: 2 bases; junction bases outside the gene matches: 4. CDR3 length equals 13 residues. Per germline, CDR1 MNHEY and CDR2 SVGAGI. DNA of the CDR3: TGTGCCAGCGGGACAGGGCCTACCTACGAGCAGTACGTC. This sequence encodes CASGTGPTYEQYV.

The chain combines TRBV28 with TRBJ1-3, with no clear D. Germline-derived CDR1 and CDR2 are MDHEN and SYDVKM. The V end lost 8 bases, the J end lost 4 bases, and 9 bases lay between the germline ends. This CDR3 comprises 12 residues. Here the CDR3 DNA reads TGTGCCAGCCAACCCCAGGGAAACACCATATATTTT. Its protein is CASQPQGNTIYF.

The V gene is TRBV6-5, the J gene TRBJ1-4; 9 bases fit TRBD1. This CDR3 is built from 15 residues. V trimming: 1 base; J trimming: 8 bases; junction bases outside the gene matches: 5. Germline loops: CDR1 MNHEY, CDR2 SVGAGI. The CDR3 sequence: CASSYLGQGNEKLFF. The CDR3 DNA is TGTGCCAGCAGTTACTTGGGACAGGGAAACGAAAAACTGTTTTTT.

The chain carries TRBV5-1 and TRBJ2-7; TRBD1 agrees at 9 bases. The CDR3 consists of 15 residues. Germline lookup yields CDR1 SGHRS and CDR2 YFSETQ. The J segment lost 5 bases and the V segment lost 0 bases, leaving 6 bases of the junction unmatched. CDR3 amino acids: CASSLGTGVPHEQYV. In nucleotides, the CDR3 is TGCGCCAGCAGCTTGGGGACAGGGGTCCCCCACGAGCAGTACGTC.

This rearrangement joins TRBV7-9 to TRBJ2-6, with 10 bases identical to TRBD2. The germline CDR1 and CDR2 sequences are SEHNR and FQNEAQ (reference sequence). There are 18 residues in the CDR3. V dropped 5 bases and J dropped 0; count of bases not matched to a gene: 7. This chain's CDR3 is CASSSPSGGSSGANVLTF. CDR3 bases: TGTGCCAGCAGCAGCCCTAGCGGGGGAAGCTCTGGGGCCAACGTCCTGACTTTC. Full variable domain (rest looked up from reference TRBV7-9 and TRBJ2-6): DTGVSQNPRHKITKRGQNVTFRCDPISEHNRLYWYRQTLGQGPEFLTYFQNEAQLEKSRLLSDRFSAERPKGSFSTLEIQRTEQGDSAMYLCASSSPSGGSSGANVLTFGAGSRLTVL.

This clone was found a few times. V is TRBV7-9 and J is TRBJ2-7; TRBD2 aligns across 7 bases. Germline V CDR1 and CDR2: SEHNR, FQNEAQ (reference sequence). CDR3 length: 14 amino acids. The V and J ends lost 6 bases and 2 bases, in that order; junction bases with no gene match: 7. The CDR3 nucleotides read TGTGCCAGCAGTGAGACTAGCAATCCCTACGAGCAGTACGTC. This codes for CASSETSNPYEQYV.

The gene calls are TRBV19 and TRBJ2-3, with TRBD2 matching 10 bases. V gave up 3 bases and J gave up 2 bases; unmatched junction bases: 5. This CDR3 is built from 16 residues. The V gene's germline CDR1 is LNHDA and CDR2 SQIVND (reference sequence). CDR3 bases: TGTGCCAGTAGTATGCTAGCGGGGGAGACCACAGATACGCAGTATTTT. Translation gives CASSMLAGETTDTQYF.

This chain links TRBV3-1 (or the pseudogene TRBV3-2) with TRBJ1-2; TRBD1 aligns across 10 bases. This CDR3 has 16 amino acids. V lost 4 bases, J lost 8 bases, and 13 bases stayed unmatched. Germline CDR1 LGHDT, CDR2 YNNKEL (reference sequence). CDR3 DNA: TGTGCCAGCAGCCTCCAGGGCTGGGACAGGGGCGTGGGCTACACCTTC. Protein sequence: CASSLQGWDRGVGYTF.

The gene calls are TRBV5-1 and TRBJ2-3; 7 nucleotides match TRBD1. The germline V gene has CDR1 SGHRS and CDR2 YFSETQ. The CDR3 covers 17 residues. Trimming cost V 3 bases and J 0 bases; bases outside gene matches: 10. The CDR3 coding sequence is TGCGCCAGCAGCTACCACCCGGGACAGCCTAGCACAGATACGCAGTATTTT. It encodes CASSYHPGQPSTDTQYF. The complete variable domain, with remaining parts taken from reference TRBV5-1 and TRBJ2-3, reads KAGVTQTPRYLIKTRGQQVTLSCSPISGHRSVSWYQQTPGQGLQFLFEYFSETQRNKGNFPGRFSGRQFSNSRSEMNVSTLELGDSALYLCASSYHPGQPSTDTQYFGPGTRLTVL.

This clone was seen more than once but under ten times. The rearrangement uses TRBV23-1 and TRBJ2-5; TRBD2 is a possible D gene (6 bases). TRBV23-1 is recorded as an ORF, its role being uncertain. Deletions cut 2 bases from V and 0 bases from J, with 10 bases between. CDR3 length: 15 residues. The CDR3 loop reads CASSQVPGDQETQYF. The CDR3 DNA reads TGCGCCAGCAGTCAAGTACCGGGGGACCAAGAGACCCAGTACTTC.

The V call is TRBV5-1, the J call TRBJ1-1; TRBD1 is a possible D gene (6 bases). V shed 2 bases and J shed 6 bases, with 20 bases lying between them. The V gene's germline CDR1 is SGHRS and CDR2 YFSETQ. The CDR3 spans 16 residues. CDR3 nucleotide sequence: TGCGCCAGCAGCTTCGACACGGACAGTCAAGGCGCTGAAGCTTTCTTT. Residues: CASSFDTDSQGAEAFF.

The chain links TRBV19 to TRBJ2-4, with 9 bases matching TRBD1. Looked up from germline, CDR1 is LNHDA and CDR2 is SQIVND (reference sequence). The trim removed 4 bases at V and 3 bases at J, leaving 13 bases unmatched. This CDR3 contains 18 residues. DNA of the CDR3: TGTGCCAGTAGTACACCTCTACAGGGGGCAAAGGGCAAAAACATTCAGTACTTC. This encodes CASSTPLQGAKGKNIQYF.

Comment on this clone: Compared with germline, one end of the junction differs, possibly owing to a read error. The chain has TRBV12-3 or TRBV12-4 and TRBJ1-2; D call uncertain. This CDR3 contains 11 residues. CDR3 sequence (DNA): TGTGCCAGCAGTTTAGCGATCCACAACGTATTC. This encodes CASSLAIHNVF.

The rearrangement uses TRBV5-1 and TRBJ2-2; TRBD2 is a possible D gene (7 bases). Trimming stripped 0 bases from V and 6 bases from J, with 12 bases between. The CDR3 length is 15 residues. The germline V gene has CDR1 SGHRS and CDR2 YFSETQ. CDR3 region: CASSLVGGRSGELFF. The CDR3 nucleotides read TGCGCCAGCAGCTTGGTCGGGGGGCGCTCCGGGGAGCTGTTTTTT.

The genes are TRBV7-8 and TRBJ2-3; D perhaps matches TRBD1 (6 bases). Trimming pared 10 bases from V and 4 bases from J, leaving 21 bases between. The germline gives CDR1 SGHVS, CDR2 FQNEAQ. The CDR3 extends over 15 amino acids. CDR3 sequence: CAIGLGAAAADTQYF. CDR3 coding DNA: TGTGCCATCGGATTGGGGGCGGCCGCGGCAGATACGCAGTATTTT.

The chain has TRBV28 and TRBJ1-4; 7 bases align to TRBD1. Per germline, CDR1 MDHEN and CDR2 SYDVKM. The J segment lost 0 bases and the V segment lost 6 bases, leaving 4 bases of the junction unmatched. The CDR3 is 15 residues long. CDR3 coding DNA: TGTGCCAGCAGCCACAGGGGCTCAACTAATGAAAAACTGTTTTTT. This gives the protein CASSHRGSTNEKLFF.

This clone has a single count. This chain joins TRBV7-6 and TRBJ1-3; 10 bases align to TRBD1. J lost 4 bases, V lost 4 bases, and 10 bases had no gene match. Germline V gene data show CDR1 as SGHVS and CDR2 as FNYEAQ. The CDR3 has 17 amino acids. The CDR3 DNA is TGTGCCAGCAGCTCTTTGGTCGGGACAGGGGTCGGAAACACCATATATTTT. Its translation: CASSSLVGTGVGNTIYF.

The gene calls are TRBV5-1 and TRBJ1-5; D gene uncertain. Germline V CDR1 and CDR2: SGHRS, YFSETQ. The CDR3 spans 15 residues. V lost 5 bases and J 4 bases, leaving 16 bases between the germline ends. CDR3 sequence (DNA): TGCGCCAGCAGGGGTGAACCGGGAGGTAATCAGCCCCAGCATTTT. It is translated as CASRGEPGGNQPQHF. Variable domain in full (rest from reference TRBV5-1 and TRBJ1-5): KAGVTQTPRYLIKTRGQQVTLSCSPISGHRSVSWYQQTPGQGLQFLFEYFSETQRNKGNFPGRFSGRQFSNSRSEMNVSTLELGDSALYLCASRGEPGGNQPQHFGDGTRLSIL.

This sequence joins TRBV5-6 and TRBJ2-7, with a weak D call TRBD2 (6 bases). Germline CDR1 reads SGHDT; CDR2 reads YYEEEE. CDR3 size: 13 residues. Trimming removed 4 bases from V and 4 bases from J, with 12 bases in between. Here the CDR3 reads CASSETGEYEQYV. The CDR3 DNA reads as TGTGCCAGCAGCGAGACGGGGGAATACGAGCAGTACGTC.

V usage is TRBV27 and J usage is TRBJ2-1; 12 bases match TRBD2. The CDR3 spans 18 residues. The V and J ends lost 6 bases and 4 bases, in that order; junction bases with no gene match: 13. CDR1 is MNHEY, CDR2 SMNVEV, per germline (reference sequence). The CDR3 nucleotides read TGTGCCAGCAGCTTTTCCCCACGACTAGCGGGGGTTTACAATGAGCAGTTCTTC. Translation: CASSFSPRLAGVYNEQFF.

This clone was seen more than once but under ten times. This chain links TRBV2 with TRBJ1-5, with D possibly matching TRBD1 (6 bases). The CDR3 sequence is 13 residues long. The germline V gene has CDR1 SNHLY and CDR2 FYNNEI. V lost 6 bases and J lost 4, with 10 bases in between. The CDR3: CASSWDNNQPQHF. The CDR3 DNA reads TGTGCCAGCAGCTGGGACAATAATCAGCCCCAGCATTTT.

The chain uses TRBV7-2 and TRBJ2-2; the match to TRBD1 covers 9 bases. Germline V gene data show CDR1 as SGHTA and CDR2 as FQGNSA. Trimming cost V 1 base and J 6 bases; bases outside gene matches: 6. CDR3 size: 16 residues. This CDR3 reads CASSLGDRGVPGELFF. The CDR3, as DNA: TGTGCCAGCAGCTTAGGCGACAGGGGGGTCCCCGGGGAGCTGTTTTTT.

This clone has just one count. The chain has TRBV5-1 and TRBJ2-1, with D possibly matching TRBD2 (7 bases). Germline CDR1 SGHRS, CDR2 YFSETQ. The CDR3 spans 14 residues. V dropped 5 bases and J dropped 7 bases, with 16 bases sitting between them. The CDR3 reads CASSYGGLKNEQFF. The CDR3 nucleotides read TGCGCCAGCAGTTACGGGGGGCTTAAAAATGAGCAGTTCTTC.